The table lists the clone carrying this TCR beta chain with many counts. The antigen remains undetermined. This sample is part of a study of T-cell memory formation after mild COVID-19. Study in general: Largely, the TCR clusters proved donor specific.

MiXCR, run by TCRdb on the 5' RACE reads, gives a single entry per CDR3 protein. The sample includes roughly 220,000 distinct CDR3 sequences, over 7.5% of them seen just once. The V gene end was trimmed by 0 bases and the J gene end by 8 bases; junction bases not matched to a gene: 10. This CDR3 is 16 amino acids long. Germline V gene sequence: CDR1 DFQATT, CDR2 SNEGSKA (reference sequence). General study results and limits: While clones contracting from day 15 to 85 were balanced between CD4 and CD8, later expanders leaned CD4+.

This rearrangement joins TRBV20-1 to TRBJ2-1; 10 positions match TRBD2. The sequence was obtained from a man younger than 35 who had mild COVID-19 (a few samples of this study predate the infection). Cell type and time point are not known. The sequenced sample consisted of PBMCs or a T cell subset sorted from them (not recorded which). The CDR3 sequence is CSARDRIAGGRYEQFF. As DNA, the CDR3 is TGCAGTGCTAGAGATCGGATAGCGGGGGGCCGGTATGAGCAGTTCTTC.